The 32 T cell receptor beta chains below come from one sample, sequenced in a study of T cells after yellow fever vaccination. TCRdb processed the 5' RACE reads anew with MiXCR; each CDR3 protein has one entry. The data show more than 250,000 distinct CDR3 sequences, around 7% seen once. The source material was PBMCs, sampled about 49 days after the first yellow fever vaccination. The receptors were sampled from a man in his late teens or twenties who received the YFV17D yellow fever vaccine.

This clonotype was recorded a few times. This sequence joins TRBV13 and TRBJ2-3, with TRBD2 identical over 12 bases. Trimming took 5 bases from V and 2 from J; bases not matched to a gene: 5. Germline lookup yields CDR1 PRHDT and CDR2 FYEKMQ (reference sequence). The CDR3 extends over 16 amino acids. The CDR3 loop reads CASSIRTSGATDTQYF. The CDR3, as DNA: TGTGCCAGCAGCATCCGGACTAGCGGGGCCACAGATACGCAGTATTTT. Looking up the rest from reference TRBV13 and TRBJ2-3 gives the full variable domain: AAGVIQSPRHLIKEKRETATLKCYPIPRHDTVYWYQQGPGQDPQFLISFYEKMQSDKGSIPDRFSAQQFSDYHSELNMSSLELGDSALYFCASSIRTSGATDTQYFGPGTRLTVL.

In its sample, this clonotype was seen many times. The chain recombines TRBV27 with TRBJ2-1, with 7 bases aligning to TRBD1. Germline trimming cut 0 bases from V and 10 bases from J; bases unmatched to any gene: 9. The germline CDR1 and CDR2 sequences are MNHEY and SMNVEV (reference sequence). The CDR3 covers 15 residues. CDR3 sequence: CASSLSGTERQEQFF. CDR3 bases: TGTGCCAGCAGTTTATCAGGGACAGAACGACAGGAGCAGTTCTTC.

This clonotype has only a few counts. The chain combines TRBV5-1 with TRBJ2-1, with D unresolved. The CDR3 is 14 amino acids. The V end was cut by 4 bases, the J end by 7 bases, with 15 bases between. Germline V lookup: CDR1 SGHRS, CDR2 YFSETQ. CDR3 amino acids: CASSQYIGANEQFF. DNA for the CDR3: TGCGCCAGCAGCCAATATATCGGAGCTAATGAGCAGTTCTTC.

J is TRBJ1-5 and V is TRBV27; 7 positions match TRBD1. The CDR3 contains 14 residues. The junction had 6 bases not matched to a gene; V was cut back by 6 bases and J by 4 bases. Germline loops: CDR1 MNHEY, CDR2 SMNVEV (reference sequence). DNA of the CDR3: TGTGCCAGCAGGCGGGACAGAACAAATCAGCCCCAGCATTTT. It encodes CASRRDRTNQPQHF.

Many counts were recorded for this clonotype. The chain has TRBV7-2 and TRBJ2-4; tentative D call: TRBD2 (7 bases). The CDR3 extends over 15 amino acids. The ends were cut back, 5 bases at V and 7 bases at J, with 18 bases in the middle. The germline CDR1 and CDR2 sequences are SGHTA and FQGNSA. CDR3 protein: CASSRGRDGGNIQYF. CDR3 nucleotide sequence: TGTGCCAGCAGCCGAGGGAGGGATGGGGGCAACATTCAGTACTTC.

This clonotype was observed at least ten times. The chain employs TRBV12-3 or TRBV12-4 and TRBJ1-1; TRBD1 matches 8 bases. Losses at the gene ends were 6 bases for V and 3 bases for J; bases not matched to a gene: 9. This CDR3 has 15 amino acids. Written as DNA, the CDR3 is TGTGCCAGCAGACCCGGACAGGGCTGGGACACTGAAGCTTTCTTT. It encodes CASRPGQGWDTEAFF.

This clonotype turned up a few times. The chain links TRBV6-1 to TRBJ2-1, with TRBD2 matching over 7 bases. J was trimmed by 12 bases and V by 4 bases; bases with no gene match: 6. CDR3 size: 12 residues. Germline assignment: CDR1 MNHNS and CDR2 SASEGT. The CDR3 DNA reads TGTGCCAGCAGTGCCCGGACTAGTCGGCAGTTCTTC. Translated, it gives CASSARTSRQFF.

This chain links TRBV4-3 with TRBJ2-7, with a weak D call TRBD1 (6 bases). Germline V CDR1 and CDR2: LGHNA, YSLEER. The CDR3 is made up of 18 amino acids. Trimming pared 0 bases from V and 3 bases from J, leaving 21 bases between. The CDR3 spells CASSQDIQGPHLYYEQYF. Written as DNA, the CDR3 is TGCGCCAGCAGCCAAGATATCCAGGGGCCTCATCTTTACTACGAGCAGTACTTC.

This clonotype has just a few counts. The J gene is TRBJ1-2, the V gene TRBV5-5; D uncertain. CDR3 size: 12 residues. Trimming pared 0 bases from V and 7 bases from J, leaving 7 bases between. CDR1 and CDR2 (germline): SGHKS, YYEKEE (reference sequence). CDR3 in amino acids: CASSLGVAGYTF. The CDR3 coding sequence is TGTGCCAGCAGCTTGGGGGTTGCTGGCTACACCTTC.

This clonotype has only a few counts. The chain has TRBV6-5 and TRBJ2-7, with 9 bases matching TRBD1. CDR1 MNHEY and CDR2 SVGAGI come from the germline V gene. V dropped 4 bases and J dropped 3; count of bases not matched to a gene: 4. This CDR3 region has 14 residues. This chain's CDR3 is CASSFRDRVYEQYF. The DNA for the CDR3 is TGTGCCAGCAGTTTCCGGGACAGGGTCTACGAGCAGTACTTC.

This clonotype has more than one count but fewer than ten. This chain connects TRBV20-1 to TRBJ1-5; D not certain. Germline assignment: CDR1 DFQATT and CDR2 SNEGSKA (reference sequence). V was shortened by 5 bases and J by 5 bases, with 19 bases between the two germline ends. The length of the CDR3 is 15 residues. CDR3 bases: TGCAGTGCTCGGTTCGCGAAATTCGCCGATCAGCCCCAGCATTTT. Translation: CSARFAKFADQPQHF.

A few counts support this clonotype. This sequence joins TRBV20-1 and TRBJ2-7, with D perhaps matching TRBD2 (6 bases). Germline CDR1 DFQATT, CDR2 SNEGSKA (reference sequence). Trimming stripped 7 bases from V and 0 bases from J, with 13 bases between. The CDR3 is 13 residues long. In DNA, the CDR3 is TGCAGTGTCGGGACTGGAAGCTCCTACGAGCAGTACGTC. Translating it yields CSVGTGSSYEQYV.

The CDR3 bases are TGTGCCAGCAGCTTAGAGGGAGGGGTTGGCGAGTACGTC. As protein: CASSLEGGVGEYV. The chain is built from TRBV7-4 and TRBJ2-7; 7 bases line up with TRBD2. In germline, CDR1 is SGHVT, CDR2 SQSDAQ. This CDR3 comprises 13 residues. With V trimmed by 1 base and J by 11 bases, 8 bases remained unmatched.

The chain uses TRBV5-6 and TRBJ2-1; TRBD2 aligns across 9 bases. The V segment lost 7 bases and the J segment 1 base; nucleotides outside the gene matches: 6. Germline CDR1 and CDR2: SGHDT and YYEEEE. There are 15 residues in the CDR3. This chain's CDR3 is CASHGLARSYNEQFF. The CDR3, as DNA: TGTGCCAGCCACGGACTAGCGCGGTCCTACAATGAGCAGTTCTTC. The full variable domain, rest sourced from reference TRBV5-6 and TRBJ2-1, is DAGVTQSPTHLIKTRGQQVTLRCSPKSGHDTVSWYQQALGQGPQFIFQYYEEEERQRGNFPDRFSGHQFPNYSSELNVNALLLGDSALYLCASHGLARSYNEQFFGPGTRLTVL.

This clonotype was seen many times. The chain joins TRBV20-1 to TRBJ2-3, with D possibly being TRBD2 (5 bases). V dropped 6 bases and J dropped 0 bases, with 13 bases sitting between them. The length of the CDR3 is 14 residues. CDR1 DFQATT and CDR2 SNEGSKA come from the germline V gene (reference sequence). In DNA, the CDR3 is TGCAGTGCCAGTGGCGGGCCTAGCACAGATACGCAGTATTTT. This gives the protein CSASGGPSTDTQYF.

In this sample, this clonotype turned up many times. J is TRBJ1-1 and V is TRBV14; no clear D. Germline assignment: CDR1 SGHDN and CDR2 FVKESK. V was clipped by 8 bases and J by 3 bases, with 13 bases between them. The CDR3 covers 13 residues. This CDR3 is CASSPIGDTEAFF. CDR3 DNA sequence: TGTGCCAGCTCCCCGATTGGGGACACTGAAGCTTTCTTT.

This clonotype was seen a few times. The chain carries TRBV27 and TRBJ1-6; 7 bases line up with TRBD1. This CDR3 spans 16 amino acids. Germline CDR1 and CDR2: MNHEY and SMNVEV (reference sequence). Losses at the gene ends were 6 bases for V and 7 bases for J; bases not matched to a gene: 12. Here the CDR3 DNA reads TGTGCCAGCAGGGAGTCTTGGGACAGTATGAATTCACCCCTCCACTTT. Translation: CASRESWDSMNSPLHF.

V gene TRBV29-1 combines with J gene TRBJ1-5; D is unresolved. The CDR3 length is 14 residues. The germline V gene encodes CDR1 SQVTM and CDR2 ANQGSEA. Trimming pared 4 bases from V and 0 bases from J, leaving 10 bases between. The CDR3 DNA is TGCAGCGTTGTATCAACGGATAGCAATCAGCCCCAGCATTTT. It encodes CSVVSTDSNQPQHF.

This clonotype was seen more than once but under ten times. The DNA for the CDR3 is TGTGCCAGCAGCTTAACCCCAGGGGATCAGCCCCAGCATTTT. It encodes CASSLTPGDQPQHF. This chain uses TRBV7-2 with TRBJ1-5, with D possibly being TRBD1 (6 bases). The CDR3 sequence is 14 residues long. V gave up 2 bases and J gave up 5 bases, with 10 bases separating them. Germline V CDR1 and CDR2: SGHTA, FQGNSA.

This clonotype was observed a handful of times. The chain recombines TRBV7-2 with TRBJ1-5; D gene ambiguous. Deletions cut 0 bases from V and 1 base from J, with 10 bases between. Germline CDR1 is SGHTA and CDR2 is FQGNSA. CDR3 length: 16 amino acids. The CDR3: CASSLAPPSSNQPQHF. CDR3 coding DNA: TGTGCCAGCAGCTTAGCGCCCCCGTCGAGCAATCAGCCCCAGCATTTT.

The V gene is TRBV5-4, the J gene TRBJ1-4; D gene uncertain. Between the trimmed V and J ends, which lost 0 bases and 10 bases, there was a span of 7 bases. CDR1 SGHNT and CDR2 YYREEE come from the germline V gene (reference sequence). The CDR3 runs to 12 residues. This chain's CDR3 is CASSLAAGKLFF. CDR3 nucleotide sequence: TGTGCCAGCAGCTTGGCCGCGGGAAAACTGTTTTTT. The complete variable domain, with remaining parts taken from reference TRBV5-4 and TRBJ1-4, reads ETGVTQSPTHLIKTRGQQVTLRCSSQSGHNTVSWYQQALGQGPQFIFQYYREEENGRGNFPPRFSGLQFPNYSSELNVNALELDDSALYLCASSLAAGKLFFGSGTQLSVL.

In this sample, this clonotype turned up many times. The chain is built from TRBV14 and TRBJ1-1; D uncertain. The CDR3 covers 12 residues. Germline lookup yields CDR1 SGHDN and CDR2 FVKESK. Trimming took off 3 bases at V and 1 base at J, with 3 bases between the two ends. This CDR3 is CASSQGNTEAFF. As DNA, the CDR3 is TGTGCCAGCAGCCAGGGGAACACTGAAGCTTTCTTT.

The gene calls are TRBV5-1 and TRBJ2-4; D uncertain. This CDR3 contains 14 residues. Trimming took off 4 bases at V and 0 bases at J, with 8 bases between the two ends. The germline V gene has CDR1 SGHRS and CDR2 YFSETQ. As DNA, the CDR3 is TGCGCCAGCAGCGTCGCAGCAGCCAAAAACATTCAGTACTTC. Translation: CASSVAAAKNIQYF.

This CDR3 is CASSLAAGNVGEQYF. In DNA form, the CDR3 reads TGTGCCAGCAGCTTAGCGGCAGGGAATGTTGGCGAGCAGTACTTC. The chain carries TRBV7-8 and TRBJ2-7; D possibly corresponds to TRBD1 (5 bases). Germline CDR1 and CDR2: SGHVS and FQNEAQ. The germline V and J ends were trimmed by 0 bases and 6 bases, with 15 bases remaining between them. CDR3 length: 15 amino acids.

This clonotype was observed a handful of times. The rearrangement links TRBV9 to TRBJ1-1; D is perhaps TRBD1 (5 bases). The CDR3 totals 14 residues. V lost 2 bases to trimming and J lost 8 bases, with 16 bases between them. Germline V CDR1 and CDR2: SGDLS, YYNGEE. CDR3 nucleotides: TGTGCCAGCAGCGTGTCTGGGGCTTATGGGGAAGCTTTCTTT. Its protein is CASSVSGAYGEAFF. The whole variable domain, filled in from reference TRBV9 and TRBJ1-1, reads DSGVTQTPKHLITATGQRVTLRCSPRSGDLSVYWYQQSLDQGLQFLIQYYNGEERAKGNILERFSAQQFPDLHSELNLSSLELGDSALYFCASSVSGAYGEAFFGQGTRLTVV.

The chain links TRBV18 to TRBJ1-2, with D perhaps TRBD1 (5 bases). This CDR3 contains 14 residues. Germline CDR1 is KGHSH and CDR2 is LQKENI. Deletions cut 3 bases from V and 4 bases from J, with 12 bases between. CDR3: CASSPQRQGYGYTF. The DNA of the CDR3 is TGTGCCAGCTCACCTCAGAGGCAGGGCTATGGCTACACCTTC. The full variable domain, its missing parts supplied by reference TRBV18 and TRBJ1-2, is NAGVMQNPRHLVRRRGQEARLRCSPMKGHSHVYWYRQLPEEGLKFMVYLQKENIIDESGMPKERFSAEFPKEGPSILRIQQVVRGDSAAYFCASSPQRQGYGYTFGSGTRLTVV.

This clonotype came up a few times. The chain is built from TRBV5-1 and TRBJ2-3; D is undetermined. Deletions cut 1 base from V and 1 base from J, with 7 bases between. CDR1 and CDR2 from the germline V gene are SGHRS and YFSETQ. CDR3 size: 14 residues. CDR3 region: CASSLRLGTDTQYF. CDR3 in DNA: TGCGCCAGCAGCTTGCGGCTAGGCACAGATACGCAGTATTTT.

The rearrangement joins TRBV7-3 to TRBJ2-2; 8 nucleotides align to TRBD2. V lost 6 bases, J lost 1 base, and 4 bases stayed unmatched. Germline V lookup: CDR1 SGHTA, CDR2 FQGTGA. The CDR3 runs 15 residues. For the CDR3, the DNA is TGTGCCAGCAGGAGCGGGAGAGAGAACACCGGGGAGCTGTTTTTT. Translated: CASRSGRENTGELFF. The complete variable domain, with remaining parts taken from reference TRBV7-3 and TRBJ2-2, reads GAGVSQTPSNKVTEKGKYVELRCDPISGHTALYWYRQSLGQGPEFLIYFQGTGAADDSGLPNDRFFAVRPEGSVSTLKIQRTERGDSAVYLCASRSGRENTGELFFGEGSRLTVL.

This clonotype came up a few times. V is TRBV5-4 and J is TRBJ2-3; maybe TRBD1 (6 bases). V lost 4 bases and J 0 bases, leaving 15 bases between the germline ends. CDR1 is SGHNT and CDR2 is YYREEE in the germline V gene (reference sequence). The CDR3 extends over 16 amino acids. The CDR3 region has the DNA TGTGCCAGCAGCCAAGGACAGCTTACTAGCACAGATACGCAGTATTTT. It specifies CASSQGQLTSTDTQYF.

This clonotype was observed a few times. The V and J genes are TRBV4-3 and TRBJ2-2, with a tentative D call TRBD1 (5 bases). V shed 4 bases and J shed 3 bases, with 15 bases lying between them. CDR1 is LGHNA, CDR2 YSLEER, per germline. The CDR3 extends over 16 amino acids. The CDR3 sequence: CASSPVGRADTGELFF. CDR3 nucleotide sequence: TGCGCCAGCAGCCCGGTGGGCAGGGCGGACACCGGGGAGCTGTTTTTT.

In its sample, this clonotype was seen many times. The J gene is TRBJ2-5, the V gene TRBV7-2, with TRBD1 matching over 7 bases. Germline-derived CDR1 and CDR2 are SGHTA and FQGNSA. The CDR3 is made up of 14 amino acids. The trim removed 5 bases at V and 2 bases at J, leaving 5 bases unmatched. CDR3: CASSLEGQQETQYF. CDR3 nucleotide sequence: TGTGCCAGCAGCCTAGAGGGACAGCAAGAGACCCAGTACTTC.

This clonotype was detected many times. The gene calls are TRBV15 and TRBJ2-5; 9 bases align to TRBD1. The germline V gene encodes CDR1 LNHNV and CDR2 YYDKDF (reference sequence). Trimming at V came to 3 bases and at J to 3 bases, leaving 8 bases not matched to a gene. The CDR3 loop spans 16 amino acids. CDR3 in DNA: TGTGCCACCAGCAGCCCCGGGACAGGGTATGAAGAGACCCAGTACTTC. Translating gives CATSSPGTGYEETQYF. Using reference TRBV15 and TRBJ2-5 for the parts outside the CDR3, the full variable domain is DAMVIQNPRYQVTQFGKPVTLSCSQTLNHNVMYWYQQKSSQAPKLLFHYYDKDFNNEADTPDNFQSRRPNTSFCFLDIRSPGLGDTAMYLCATSSPGTGYEETQYFGPGTRLLVL.